A selection of T cell receptor beta chains follows, all from one sample in a study of shared clonotypes between healthy human individuals. Generated by immunoSEQ multiplex PCR, the TCRdb table keeps only in-frame clones and is missing some. This table holds about 2.1 million clones, around 93% found once. The material sequenced was naive CD8+ T cells from PBMCs. The receptors derive from a man in his late teens or twenties in good health. Some clones in this sample may be carry-over from other donors' samples. Each CDR3 is given with its conserved first and last residue. D genes are given only for firm matches. Expanded clones are given a class, and other clones once, few, many or no size at all.

v_gene	d_gene	j_gene	abundance	len	CDR3aa	CDR3nt
TRBV10-3	NA	TRBJ1-1	NA	17	CAISNLRTASMNTEAFF	TGTGCCATCAGTAATTTAAGGACAGCATCGATGAACACTGAAGCTTTCTTT
TRBV28	TRBD1	TRBJ2-7	NA	16	CASSSGQGLSSYEQYF	TGTGCCAGCAGTTCGGGACAGGGGTTGAGCTCCTACGAGCAGTACTTC
TRBV6-1	TRBD1	TRBJ1-2	NA	15	CASSDFGQGVYGYTF	TGTGCCAGCAGTGACTTCGGACAGGGGGTCTATGGCTACACCTTC
TRBV7-9	NA	TRBJ1-3	NA	15	CASSLTRGSGNTIYF	TGTGCCAGCAGCCTAACGCGGGGCTCTGGAAACACCATATATTTT
TRBV7-2	TRBD1	TRBJ2-1	NA	16	CASSLGGQGAYNEQFF	TGTGCCAGCAGCTTAGGGGGACAGGGGGCCTACAATGAGCAGTTCTTC
TRBV7-9	TRBD2	TRBJ2-3	NA	17	CASSPGTSGNLRDTQYF	TGTGCCAGCAGCCCAGGGACTAGCGGAAATCTTCGGGATACGCAGTATTTT
TRBV10-3	NA	TRBJ2-3	NA	14	CAISEVVITDTQYF	TGTGCCATCAGTGAGGTGGTTATCACAGATACGCAGTATTTT
TRBV5-6	TRBD2	TRBJ2-7	NA	14	CASSGLASLYEQYF	TGTGCCAGCAGCGGACTAGCGAGTCTCTACGAGCAGTACTTC
TRBV7-9	NA	TRBJ2-1	NA	11	CASSSSNEQFF	TGTGCCAGCAGCTCCTCGAATGAGCAGTTCTTC
TRBV11-2	NA	TRBJ2-2	NA	12	CASSLESLELFF	TGTGCCAGCAGCTTAGAGTCCCTCGAGCTGTTTTTT
TRBV27	NA	TRBJ1-1	NA	12	CASRKGNTEAFF	TGTGCCAGCAGGAAGGGGAACACTGAAGCTTTCTTT
TRBV28	NA	TRBJ1-1	NA	13	CASILGERGEAFF	NA
TRBV6-4	NA	TRBJ1-1	NA	13	CASRNTEYTEAFF	TGTGCCAGCCGAAACACGGAATACACTGAAGCTTTCTTT
TRBV6-6	TRBD1	TRBJ1-1	once	12	CASTRTGAEAFF	TGTGCCAGCACCCGGACAGGGGCTGAAGCTTTCTTT
TRBV2	NA	TRBJ2-7	NA	16	CASSARRVSERGEQYF	TGTGCCAGCAGTGCTCGACGGGTCTCGGAACGGGGCGAGCAGTACTTC
TRBV5-1	NA	TRBJ1-1	NA	13	CASSFRGNTEAFF	TGCGCCAGCAGCTTCAGGGGGAACACTGAAGCTTTCTTT
TRBV9	NA	TRBJ2-7	NA	15	CASSVSGTSSYEQYF	TGTGCCAGCAGCGTCTCGGGGACCTCCTCCTACGAGCAGTACTTC
TRBV30	TRBD1	TRBJ2-3	NA	15	CAWSSRDRVADTQYF	TGTGCCTGGAGTTCCCGGGACAGGGTGGCAGATACGCAGTATTTT
TRBV7-9	TRBD1	TRBJ2-1	NA	16	CASSTDRDIGWDEQFF	TGTGCCAGCAGCACAGACAGGGATATCGGTTGGGATGAGCAGTTCTTC
TRBV6-6	NA	TRBJ2-2	NA	13	CASSYSSPDELFF	TGTGCCAGCAGTTACTCGTCCCCCGATGAGCTGTTTTTT
TRBV7-9	NA	TRBJ1-2	NA	14	CASSLAKDNYGYTF	TGTGCCAGCAGCTTAGCGAAGGATAACTATGGCTACACCTTC
TRBV19	NA	TRBJ2-1	once	12	CASSVMGNEQFF	TGTGCCAGTAGCGTCATGGGCAATGAGCAGTTCTTC
TRBV6-4	NA	TRBJ2-2	NA	15	CASSDGGGGTGELFF	TGTGCCAGCAGTGACGGGGGCGGAGGCACCGGGGAGCTGTTTTTT
TRBV7-6	NA	TRBJ1-1	NA	17	CASSLDGQSSMDTEAFF	TGTGCCAGCAGCTTAGACGGACAGTCAAGTATGGACACTGAAGCTTTCTTT
TRBV5-5	NA	TRBJ2-7	NA	15	CASSPTGTSTYEQYF	TGTGCCAGCAGCCCAACGGGGACGTCTACCTACGAGCAGTACTTC
TRBV11-2	NA	TRBJ1-4	NA	15	CASSLSSSRDEKLFF	TGTGCCAGCAGCTTAAGCTCAAGCAGGGATGAAAAACTGTTTTTT
TRBV7-9	NA	TRBJ2-2	once	14	CASSLGVFTGELFF	TGTGCCAGCAGCTTAGGCGTATTCACCGGGGAGCTGTTTTTT
TRBV7-9	NA	TRBJ1-2	NA	18	CASSSTLGPGGANYGYTF	TGTGCCAGCAGCTCCACCCTCGGCCCTGGGGGCGCGAACTATGGCTACACCTTC
TRBV7-2	NA	TRBJ2-7	NA	14	CASSPRADSYEQYF	TGTGCCAGCAGCCCAAGGGCAGATTCCTACGAGCAGTACTTC
TRBV28	NA	TRBJ1-5	NA	12	CASSGGNQPQHF	TGTGCCAGCAGTGGGGGGAATCAGCCCCAGCATTTT
TRBV5-4	TRBD1	TRBJ2-7	NA	15	CASSRGQGSAYEQYF	TGTGCCAGCAGCCGTGGACAGGGGTCCGCCTACGAGCAGTACTTC
TRBV29-1	NA	TRBJ1-2	NA	14	CSVYPTRPGYGYTF	TGCAGCGTCTACCCGACTAGACCTGGCTATGGCTACACCTTC
TRBV7-6	NA	TRBJ2-6	NA	18	CASSLGAGQLLGANVLTF	TGTGCCAGCAGCTTAGGGGCAGGACAACTATTGGGGGCCAACGTCCTGACTTTC
TRBV27	NA	TRBJ2-1	NA	11	CASFSADEQFF	TGTGCCAGCTTTAGTGCGGATGAGCAGTTCTTC
TRBV27	NA	TRBJ2-3	NA	14	CASSLMGRRDTQYF	TGTGCCAGCAGTTTAATGGGGCGGAGAGATACGCAGTATTTT
TRBV7-2	TRBD1	TRBJ1-4	NA	14	CASSLGRGGEKLFF	TGTGCCAGCAGCTTAGGCAGGGGGGGAGAAAAACTGTTTTTT
TRBV10-3	NA	TRBJ2-3	NA	15	CAIRIRDKGQDTQYF	TGTGCCATCAGAATCCGGGACAAAGGACAAGATACGCAGTATTTT
TRBV7-9	NA	TRBJ2-6	NA	19	CASSAGKGRVFTGANVLTF	TGTGCCAGCAGCGCAGGGAAGGGTAGAGTTTTCACTGGGGCCAACGTCCTGACTTTC
TRBV21-1	NA	TRBJ2-7	NA	15	CASSYRGTATYEQYF	TGTGCCAGCAGCTACCGCGGGACAGCCACCTACGAGCAGTACTTC
TRBV29-1	TRBD2	TRBJ2-1	NA	12	CSLTSGRGEQFF	TGCAGCCTAACTAGCGGGAGAGGTGAGCAGTTCTTC
TRBV9	NA	TRBJ1-1	NA	15	CASSVGGGLDTEAFF	TGTGCCAGCAGCGTTGGAGGGGGTCTCGACACTGAAGCTTTCTTT
TRBV4-3	NA	TRBJ2-1	NA	15	CASSQGSASYNEQFF	TGCGCCAGCAGCCAAGGTTCAGCCTCCTACAATGAGCAGTTCTTC
TRBV5-6	NA	TRBJ2-3	NA	13	CASSSRQVYTQYF	TGTGCCAGCAGCTCTAGACAGGTTTATACGCAGTATTTT
TRBV27	TRBD1	TRBJ2-7	few	15	CASSPRQGASYEQYF	TGTGCCAGCAGTCCTCGACAGGGGGCTTCCTACGAGCAGTACTTC
TRBV25-1	TRBD2	TRBJ2-7	NA	14	CASRGAGGRYEQYF	TGTGCCAGCAGGGGAGCGGGAGGGCGCTACGAGCAGTACTTC
TRBV7-9	NA	TRBJ2-1	NA	14	CASSLVTGENEQFF	TGTGCCAGCAGCTTAGTCACTGGCGAGAATGAGCAGTTCTTC
TRBV27	NA	TRBJ1-3	NA	14	CASMARGIGNTIYF	TGTGCCAGCATGGCCAGGGGTATTGGAAACACCATATATTTT
TRBV4-2	NA	TRBJ1-2	NA	14	CASSQRTDDYGYTF	TGTGCCAGCAGCCAAAGGACAGACGACTATGGCTACACCTTC
TRBV28	NA	TRBJ1-1	NA	13	CASRLTFGTEAFF	TGTGCCAGCAGACTAACATTTGGCACTGAAGCTTTCTTT
TRBV10-3	TRBD1	TRBJ2-7	NA	14	CAISRGTGVEEQYF	TGTGCCATCAGTAGGGGGACAGGGGTAGAGGAGCAGTACTTC
TRBV2	TRBD1	TRBJ1-2	NA	15	CASRTWDRGAYGYTF	TGTGCCAGCAGAACCTGGGACAGGGGGGCTTATGGCTACACCTTC
TRBV5-6	NA	TRBJ2-5	NA	14	CASSQRLLHETQYF	TGTGCCAGCAGCCAACGCCTCCTCCACGAGACCCAGTACTTC
TRBV19	NA	TRBJ1-5	NA	14	CASSIWTANQPQHF	TGTGCCAGTAGTATTTGGACAGCTAATCAGCCCCAGCATTTT
TRBV7-9	TRBD1	TRBJ2-5	NA	13	CASSRTGGETQYF	TGTGCCAGCAGCCGGACAGGGGGAGAGACCCAGTACTTC
TRBV5-6	NA	TRBJ1-1	NA	13	CASSLGGGRLAFF	TGTGCCAGCAGCTTGGGTGGGGGGCGGCTGGCTTTCTTT